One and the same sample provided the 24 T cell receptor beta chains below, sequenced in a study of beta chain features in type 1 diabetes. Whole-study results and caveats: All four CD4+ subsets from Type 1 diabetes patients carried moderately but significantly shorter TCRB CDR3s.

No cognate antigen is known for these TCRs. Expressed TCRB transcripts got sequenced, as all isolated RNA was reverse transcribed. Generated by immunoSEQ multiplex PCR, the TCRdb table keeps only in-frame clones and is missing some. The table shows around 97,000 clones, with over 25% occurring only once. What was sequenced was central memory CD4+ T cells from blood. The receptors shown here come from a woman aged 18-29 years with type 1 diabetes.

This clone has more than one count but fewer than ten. The CDR3 region has the DNA TGTGCCAGCAGCATTCGGGGGAACCAAGAGACCCAGTACTTC. It specifies CASSIRGNQETQYF. The J gene is TRBJ2-5, the V gene TRBV7-2; TRBD2 might be the D (6 bases). This CDR3 is built from 14 residues. The germline V gene has CDR1 SGHTA and CDR2 FQGNSA. V gave up 5 bases and J gave up 0 bases, with 10 bases separating them.

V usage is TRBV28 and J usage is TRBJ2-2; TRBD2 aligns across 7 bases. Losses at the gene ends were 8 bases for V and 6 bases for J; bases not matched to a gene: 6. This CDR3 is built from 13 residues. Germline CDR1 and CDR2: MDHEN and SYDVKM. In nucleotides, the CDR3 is TGTGCCAGCGGGTTGCGGGAGTCCGGGGAGCTGTTTTTT. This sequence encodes CASGLRESGELFF.

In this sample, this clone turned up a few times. CDR3 sequence reads: CASSPAASNEKLFF. The DNA for the CDR3 is TGTGCCAGCTCACCGGCGGCGTCTAATGAAAAACTGTTTTTT. The rearrangement uses TRBV18 and TRBJ1-4; D gene unclear. Per the germline V gene, CDR1 is KGHSH and CDR2 is LQKENI. V was pared by 3 bases and J by 3 bases, with 8 bases between. The CDR3 covers 14 residues. Supplemented by reference TRBV18 and TRBJ1-4, the full variable domain reads NAGVMQNPRHLVRRRGQEARLRCSPMKGHSHVYWYRQLPEEGLKFMVYLQKENIIDESGMPKERFSAEFPKEGPSILRIQQVVRGDSAAYFCASSPAASNEKLFFGSGTQLSVL.

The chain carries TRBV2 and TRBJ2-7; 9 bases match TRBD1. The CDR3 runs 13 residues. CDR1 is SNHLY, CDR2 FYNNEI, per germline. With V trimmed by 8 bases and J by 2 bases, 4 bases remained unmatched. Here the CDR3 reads CASRGQGTYEQYV. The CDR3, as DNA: TGTGCCAGCCGAGGACAGGGGACCTACGAGCAGTACGTC.

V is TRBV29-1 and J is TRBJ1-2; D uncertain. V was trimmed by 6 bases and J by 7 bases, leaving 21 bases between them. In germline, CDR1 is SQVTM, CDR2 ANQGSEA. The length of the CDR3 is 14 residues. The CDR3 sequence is CSVMSWGREAGYTF. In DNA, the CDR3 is TGCAGCGTAATGAGCTGGGGAAGGGAGGCTGGCTACACCTTC.

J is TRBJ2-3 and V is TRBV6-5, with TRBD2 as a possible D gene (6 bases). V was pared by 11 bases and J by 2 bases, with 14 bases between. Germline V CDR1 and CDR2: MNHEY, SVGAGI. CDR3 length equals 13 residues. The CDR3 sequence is CALGGADTDTQYF. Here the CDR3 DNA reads TGTGCCCTGGGCGGGGCCGACACAGATACGCAGTATTTT.

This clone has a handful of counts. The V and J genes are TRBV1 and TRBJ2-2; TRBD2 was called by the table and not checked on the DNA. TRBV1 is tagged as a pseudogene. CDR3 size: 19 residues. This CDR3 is CTYRRAAGGQFSNTGELFF. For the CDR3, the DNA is TGCACGTATCGCCGGGCGGCGGGAGGCCAATTCTCGAACACCGGGGAGCTGTTTTTT.

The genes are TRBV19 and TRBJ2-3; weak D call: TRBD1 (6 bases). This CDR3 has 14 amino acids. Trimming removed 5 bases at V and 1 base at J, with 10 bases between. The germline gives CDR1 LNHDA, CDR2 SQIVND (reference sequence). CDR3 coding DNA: TGTGCCAGTAGTGCCAGACAGGGCACAGATACGCAGTATTTT. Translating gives CASSARQGTDTQYF.

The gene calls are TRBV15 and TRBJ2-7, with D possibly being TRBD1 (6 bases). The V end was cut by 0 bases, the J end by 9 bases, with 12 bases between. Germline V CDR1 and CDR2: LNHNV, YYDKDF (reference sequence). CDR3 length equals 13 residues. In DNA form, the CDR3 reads TGTGCCACCAGCAGAGATCCAGGGGCGTCGCAGTACGTC. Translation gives CATSRDPGASQYV.

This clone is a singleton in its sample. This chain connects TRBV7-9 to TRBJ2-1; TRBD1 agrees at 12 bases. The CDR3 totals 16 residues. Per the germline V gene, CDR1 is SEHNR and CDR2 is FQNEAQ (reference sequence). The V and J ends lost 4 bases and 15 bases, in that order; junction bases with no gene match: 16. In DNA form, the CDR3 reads TGTGCCAGCAGCTACGGGTGGCGGGACAGGGGGCCCCCGGGGTTCTTC. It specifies CASSYGWRDRGPPGFF.

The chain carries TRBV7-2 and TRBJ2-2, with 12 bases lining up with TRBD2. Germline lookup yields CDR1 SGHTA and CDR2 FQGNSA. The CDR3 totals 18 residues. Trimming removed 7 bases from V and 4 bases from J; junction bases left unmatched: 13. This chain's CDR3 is CASTAILLAGGVTGELFF. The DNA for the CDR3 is TGTGCCAGCACCGCAATCCTCCTAGCGGGAGGGGTCACCGGGGAGCTGTTTTTT.

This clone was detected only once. This CDR3 is CASSNYGDTQYF. The DNA for the CDR3 is TGTGCCAGCAGCAACTACGGAGATACGCAGTATTTT. V gene TRBV5-8 combines with J gene TRBJ2-3; D gene unclear. This CDR3 has 12 residues. Germline V lookup: CDR1 SGHTS, CDR2 YDEGEE. The V and J ends lost 4 bases and 5 bases respectively, with 8 bases between them.

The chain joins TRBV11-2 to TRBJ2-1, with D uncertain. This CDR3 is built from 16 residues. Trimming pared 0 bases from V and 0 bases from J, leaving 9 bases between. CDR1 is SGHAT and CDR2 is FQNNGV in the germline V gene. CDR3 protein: CASSLDHASSYNEQFF. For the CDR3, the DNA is TGTGCCAGCAGCTTAGATCACGCGAGCTCCTACAATGAGCAGTTCTTC.

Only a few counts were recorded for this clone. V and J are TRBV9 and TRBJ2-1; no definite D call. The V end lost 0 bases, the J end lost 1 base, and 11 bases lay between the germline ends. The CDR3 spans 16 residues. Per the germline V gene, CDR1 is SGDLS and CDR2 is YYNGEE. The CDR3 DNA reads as TGTGCCAGCAGCGTAGAGAGCATAGTATCCTACAATGAGCAGTTCTTC. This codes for CASSVESIVSYNEQFF. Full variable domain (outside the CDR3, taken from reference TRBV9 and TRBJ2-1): DSGVTQTPKHLITATGQRVTLRCSPRSGDLSVYWYQQSLDQGLQFLIQYYNGEERAKGNILERFSAQQFPDLHSELNLSSLELGDSALYFCASSVESIVSYNEQFFGPGTRLTVL.

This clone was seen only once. The CDR3 DNA is TGTGCCAGCAGCTTAGCCGCCGGGAGGAGGGGCAATGAGCAGTTCTTC. This encodes CASSLAAGRRGNEQFF. This chain connects TRBV7-8 to TRBJ2-1; TRBD2 agrees at 7 bases. The CDR3 loop spans 16 amino acids. Unmatched junction bases numbered 8, after V lost 0 bases and J lost 6 bases. CDR1 SGHVS and CDR2 FQNEAQ come from the germline V gene.

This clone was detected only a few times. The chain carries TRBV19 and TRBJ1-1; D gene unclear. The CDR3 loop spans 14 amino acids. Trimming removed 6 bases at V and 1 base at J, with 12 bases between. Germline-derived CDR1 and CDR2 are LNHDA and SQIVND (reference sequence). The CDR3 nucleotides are TGTGCCAGTAGGCGTGATAGACAGAACACTGAAGCTTTCTTT. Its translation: CASRRDRQNTEAFF. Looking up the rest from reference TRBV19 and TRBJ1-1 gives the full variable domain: DGGITQSPKYLFRKEGQNVTLSCEQNLNHDAMYWYRQDPGQGLRLIYYSQIVNDFQKGDIAEGYSVSREKKESFPLTVTSAQKNPTAFYLCASRRDRQNTEAFFGQGTRLTVV.

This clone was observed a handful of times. CDR3 nucleotides: TGTGCCAGCAGCCCACTAAATGAGCAGTTCTTC. The encoded protein is CASSPLNEQFF. The chain is built from TRBV6-5 and TRBJ2-1, with D hard to call. CDR1 is MNHEY and CDR2 is SVGAGI in the germline V gene. The ends were cut back, 6 bases at V and 7 bases at J, with 7 bases in the middle. The CDR3 has 11 amino acids.

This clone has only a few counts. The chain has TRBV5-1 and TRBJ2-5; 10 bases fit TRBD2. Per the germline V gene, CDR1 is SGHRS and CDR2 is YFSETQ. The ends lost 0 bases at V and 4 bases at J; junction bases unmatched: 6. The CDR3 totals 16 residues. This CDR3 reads CASSLGTSGISETQYF. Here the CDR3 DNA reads TGCGCCAGCAGCTTGGGAACTAGCGGGATTTCAGAGACCCAGTACTTC.

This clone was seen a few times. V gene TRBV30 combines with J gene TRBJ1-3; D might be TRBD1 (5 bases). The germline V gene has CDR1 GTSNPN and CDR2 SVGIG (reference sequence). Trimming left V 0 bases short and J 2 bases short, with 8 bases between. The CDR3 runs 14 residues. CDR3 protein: CAWSVQGAGNTIYF. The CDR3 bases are TGTGCCTGGAGTGTACAAGGGGCTGGAAACACCATATATTTT.

The CDR3 reads CASSSLSLETQYF. The CDR3 coding sequence is TGTGCCAGCAGTTCCCTTTCACTAGAGACCCAGTACTTC. The chain couples TRBV28 to TRBJ2-5; no reliable D call. This CDR3 is built from 13 residues. Germline V gene lookup returns CDR1 MDHEN and CDR2 SYDVKM. The V gene lost 4 bases and the J gene lost 4 bases, with 10 bases spanning the gap.

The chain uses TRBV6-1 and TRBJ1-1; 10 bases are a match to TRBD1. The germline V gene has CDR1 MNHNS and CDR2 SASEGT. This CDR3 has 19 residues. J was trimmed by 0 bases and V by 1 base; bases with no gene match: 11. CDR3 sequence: CASSEEKTGGGRVNTEAFF. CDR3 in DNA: TGTGCCAGCAGTGAAGAAAAGACAGGGGGCGGGCGGGTGAACACTGAAGCTTTCTTT.

Written as DNA, the CDR3 is TGTGCCAGCTCACCACCGGGCGGGAGCGGCACAGATACGCAGTATTTT. This gives the protein CASSPPGGSGTDTQYF. This chain uses TRBV18 with TRBJ2-3; TRBD2 agrees at 7 bases. The V gene's germline CDR1 is KGHSH and CDR2 LQKENI. Losses at the gene ends were 0 bases for V and 1 base for J; bases not matched to a gene: 4. The CDR3 consists of 16 residues.

The CDR3 reads CASHRGTGGEETQYF. Written as DNA, the CDR3 is TGCGCCAGCCACCGGGGCACAGGGGGGGAGGAGACCCAGTACTTC. The chain employs TRBV4-1 and TRBJ2-5; a possible D gene is TRBD1 (8 bases). With 8 bases removed from V and 5 bases from J, the gap between germline ends came to 21 bases. Germline V gene sequence: CDR1 MGHRA, CDR2 YSYEKL. This CDR3 has 15 residues.

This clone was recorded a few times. Written as DNA, the CDR3 is TGTGCCAGTACAACGACAGTTACGGACACTGAAGCTTTCTTT. Encoded protein: CASTTTVTDTEAFF. The chain recombines TRBV19 with TRBJ1-1; a weak D match, TRBD1 (5 bases). Germline CDR1 LNHDA, CDR2 SQIVND (reference sequence). The V end lost 7 bases, the J end lost 3 bases, and 15 bases lay between the germline ends. This CDR3 comprises 14 residues.